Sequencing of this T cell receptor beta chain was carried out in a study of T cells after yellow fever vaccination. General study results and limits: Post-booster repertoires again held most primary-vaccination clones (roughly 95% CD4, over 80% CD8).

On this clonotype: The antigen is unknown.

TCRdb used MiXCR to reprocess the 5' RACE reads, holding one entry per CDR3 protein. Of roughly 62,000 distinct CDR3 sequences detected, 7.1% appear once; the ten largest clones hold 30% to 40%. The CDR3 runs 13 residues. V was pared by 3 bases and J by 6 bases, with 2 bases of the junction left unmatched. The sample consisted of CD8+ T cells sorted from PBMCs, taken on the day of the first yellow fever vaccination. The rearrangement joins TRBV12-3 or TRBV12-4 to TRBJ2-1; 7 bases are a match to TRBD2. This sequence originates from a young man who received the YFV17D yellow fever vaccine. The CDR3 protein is CASSLRGFNEQFF. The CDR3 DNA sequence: TGTGCCAGCAGTTTGCGGGGGTTCAATGAGCAGTTCTTC.